A selection of T cell receptor beta chains follows, all from one sample in a study of cytomegalovirus exposure and HLA in healthy donors. Profiling relied on immunoSEQ multiplex PCR, and the TCRdb table lists in-frame clones only, not all of them. The data contain more than 75,000 clones, 75% to 85% of them singletons. The source material was PBMCs. The receptors were gathered from a woman aged 40 to 50 in good health and CMV-seronegative. The CDR3 runs from the conserved cysteine through the conserved F or W. Each record gives: D gene, clone size, J gene, V gene, CDR3 DNA, CDR3 protein. D genes are given only for firm matches. A clone size is listed for some rows: how often the clone was seen (once, few, many), or a class if it is expanded.

D gene: TRBD2; clone size: few; J gene: TRBJ2-1; V gene: TRBV9; CDR3 DNA: TGTGCCAGCAGCGTAAGGCTAGCGGGGGCCGTCGATGAGCAGTTCTTC; CDR3 protein: CASSVRLAGAVDEQFF
D gene: -; clone size: -; J gene: TRBJ2-3; V gene: TRBV10-3; CDR3 DNA: TGTGCCATCAGTGAGTCCCTAGCGAACACAGATACGCAGTATTTT; CDR3 protein: CAISESLANTDTQYF
D gene: TRBD1; clone size: once; J gene: TRBJ2-3; V gene: TRBV11-2; CDR3 DNA: TGTGCCAGCAGCGCTGGACAGGGGAGGGCATCTAGCACAGATACGCAGTATTTT; CDR3 protein: CASSAGQGRASSTDTQYF
D gene: -; clone size: -; J gene: TRBJ2-4; V gene: TRBV6-5; CDR3 DNA: TGTGCCAGCAGCTTCGACAGGAAAAACATTCAGTACTTC; CDR3 protein: CASSFDRKNIQYF
D gene: TRBD2; clone size: -; J gene: TRBJ2-5; V gene: TRBV7-9; CDR3 DNA: TGTGCCAGCAGCCTCTCCTTAGCGGGGACAGAGACCCAGTACTTC; CDR3 protein: CASSLSLAGTETQYF
D gene: TRBD1; clone size: -; J gene: TRBJ2-5; V gene: TRBV5-8; CDR3 DNA: TGTGCCAGCAGCTCCGGGACAGGTTTCGATACCCAGTACTTC; CDR3 protein: CASSSGTGFDTQYF
D gene: -; clone size: -; J gene: TRBJ2-2; V gene: TRBV2; CDR3 DNA: TGTGCCAGCAGGGGTAGACAGCTCACCGGGGAGCTGTTTTTT; CDR3 protein: CASRGRQLTGELFF
D gene: -; clone size: -; J gene: TRBJ1-2; V gene: TRBV7-2; CDR3 DNA: TGTGCCAGCAGCCCTACGCGGGGTAACTATGGCTACACCTTC; CDR3 protein: CASSPTRGNYGYTF
D gene: -; clone size: -; J gene: TRBJ1-6; V gene: TRBV6-1; CDR3 DNA: TGTGCCAGCGCCGTCTCCCGGGATAATTCACCCCTCCACTTT; CDR3 protein: CASAVSRDNSPLHF
D gene: -; clone size: -; J gene: TRBJ1-5; V gene: TRBV5-6; CDR3 DNA: TGTGCCAGCAGCCTGTTTGAGGGCGGGGGGAATCAGCCCCAGCATTTT; CDR3 protein: CASSLFEGGGNQPQHF
D gene: TRBD1; clone size: -; J gene: TRBJ1-3; V gene: TRBV5-6; CDR3 DNA: TGTGCCAGCAGCTTGGGTTTCGAAGGGACAGGGACCGGAAACACCATATATTTT; CDR3 protein: CASSLGFEGTGTGNTIYF
D gene: TRBD1; clone size: -; J gene: TRBJ1-1; V gene: TRBV9; CDR3 DNA: TGTGCCAGCAGCAAACAGGGGACGAACACTGAAGCTTTCTTT; CDR3 protein: CASSKQGTNTEAFF
D gene: TRBD2; clone size: -; J gene: TRBJ2-5; V gene: TRBV5-4; CDR3 DNA: TGTGCCAGCAGCCTGGCGGGTCTAGCGGGGGGGGGAGAGACCCAGTACTTC; CDR3 protein: CASSLAGLAGGGETQYF
D gene: -; clone size: -; J gene: TRBJ1-6; V gene: TRBV7-2; CDR3 DNA: TGTGCCAGCAGCTTATTGCAGGGGAATTCACCCCTCCACTTT; CDR3 protein: CASSLLQGNSPLHF